This note documents a single T cell receptor beta chain sequence. The antigen remains undetermined. Trimming took 6 bases from V and 2 from J, leaving 13 bases between them. There are 15 residues in the CDR3. CDR1 MNHEY and CDR2 SMNVEV come from the germline V gene (reference sequence). This specimen belongs to a study of graft-versus-host responses after intestinal transplantation. Sequencing used immunoSEQ multiplex PCR; TCRdb keeps in-frame clones, though not all of them. Among fewer than 150,000 clones, approximately 92% were seen once, and the ten largest hold over 0.15%. The specimen was unstimulated CD4+ T cells sorted from spleen or lymph node cells, collected before intestinal transplant. The receptor was isolated from a human donor who received an intestinal transplant. V gene TRBV27 combines with J gene TRBJ1-4, with D unclear. The CDR3 DNA sequence: TGTGCCAGCAGATTCAGGCGCGGGACTAATGAAAAACTGTTTTTT. It codes for CASRFRRGTNEKLFF.